Presented here are 8 T cell receptor beta chains from one specimen sequenced in a study of CD8 T cells in ankylosing spondylitis (dated by TCRdb to 2017 to 2019). Libraries were prepared through 5' RACE. Sequenced on an Illumina HiSeq 2500. The raw public data were reprocessed by TCRdb itself: fastp quality trimming at Q25, MiXCR clonotype calling, in-frame beta chains only. Rows are combined by CDR3 protein, so each entry shows the most common genes and DNA. Present in this sample are 240,000 or so distinct CDR3 sequences, around 9.1% of which were seen just once. Clones ranked in the top ten supply around 6.8% of the sample. The sample was blood, either unsorted or a sorted T cell fraction (not recorded which). The receptor source for this set is a male donor with ankylosing spondylitis or in good health (not recorded which).

This clonotype was picked up a small number of times. One end of the junction does not line up with germline, which may come from a read error. The chain recombines TRBV7-7 with TRBJ2-5; D ambiguous. The CDR3 has 15 amino acids. The germline gives CDR1 SSHAT, CDR2 FNYEAQ (reference sequence). This CDR3 is CASSSGRTYQETQYF. CDR3 DNA: TGTGCTAGCAGCTCTGGCAGAACGTACCAAGAGACCCAGTACTTC.

In its sample, this clonotype was seen many times. The chain joins TRBV20-1 to TRBJ1-2, with D tentatively TRBD1 (5 bases). V dropped 6 bases and J dropped 3 bases, with 14 bases sitting between them. The CDR3 has 13 residues. Germline values: CDR1 DFQATT, CDR2 SNEGSKA (reference sequence). The CDR3 loop is CSASHKGDYGYTF. Here the CDR3 DNA reads TGCAGTGCCAGTCATAAAGGGGACTATGGCTACACCTTC.

This clonotype was seen repeatedly, ten times or more. The chain recombines TRBV20-1 with TRBJ2-7, with 7 bases matching TRBD2. This CDR3 has 14 amino acids. The germline V gene has CDR1 DFQATT and CDR2 SNEGSKA (reference sequence). The J segment lost 0 bases and the V segment lost 7 bases, leaving 9 bases of the junction unmatched. In DNA form, the CDR3 reads TGCAGTGTAAGACCGGGGGGAAGCTCCTACGAGCAGTACTTC. Translated, it gives CSVRPGGSSYEQYF.

This clonotype was recorded many times. This chain joins TRBV6-4 and TRBJ1-1; D might be TRBD1 (6 bases). V gave up 6 bases and J gave up 1 base, with 12 bases separating them. There are 14 residues in the CDR3. Looked up from germline, CDR1 is MRHNA and CDR2 is SNTAGT. The CDR3 nucleotides are TGTGCCAGCAGAGGGACACCAAAGAACACTGAAGCTTTCTTT. This codes for CASRGTPKNTEAFF.

This clonotype appeared many times. The chain carries TRBV7-3 and TRBJ2-3; a weak D match, TRBD2 (5 bases). The germline gives CDR1 SGHTA, CDR2 FQGTGA. This CDR3 is built from 13 residues. Deletions cut 3 bases from V and 6 bases from J, with 10 bases between. CDR3 protein: CASSLGSADTQYF. The CDR3 DNA is TGTGCCAGCAGCTTGGGTAGCGCGGATACGCAGTATTTT. Drawing the rest from reference TRBV7-3 and TRBJ2-3, the complete variable domain is GAGVSQTPSNKVTEKGKYVELRCDPISGHTALYWYRQSLGQGPEFLIYFQGTGAADDSGLPNDRFFAVRPEGSVSTLKIQRTERGDSAVYLCASSLGSADTQYFGPGTRLTVL.

The genes are TRBV6-2 or TRBV6-3 and TRBJ2-7, with 16 bases matching TRBD2. V shed 6 bases and J 5 bases; nucleotides not matched to a gene: 13. The CDR3 contains 18 residues. Germline assignment: CDR1 MNHEY and CDR2 SVGEGT. This CDR3 is CASSSGTSGREWRNEQYF. The CDR3 nucleotides read TGTGCCAGCAGCAGCGGGACTAGCGGGAGGGAATGGCGCAACGAGCAGTACTTC.

This clonotype has a count of ten or more. CDR3 sequence: CASSIGRIYYNEQFF. The CDR3 nucleotides read TGTGCCAGCAGCATCGGGAGGATCTACTACAATGAGCAGTTCTTC. The gene calls are TRBV7-9 and TRBJ2-1, with 7 positions matching TRBD2. The V segment lost 5 bases and the J segment 3 bases; nucleotides outside the gene matches: 7. The CDR3 has 15 amino acids. Germline V gene sequence: CDR1 SEHNR, CDR2 FQNEAQ (reference sequence).

The sample holds many counts of this clonotype. V usage is TRBV12-3 or TRBV12-4 and J usage is TRBJ2-3, with 12 bases matching TRBD2. The V gene end was trimmed by 5 bases and the J gene end by 4 bases; junction bases not matched to a gene: 4. The CDR3 covers 15 residues. The CDR3: CASSPLAGGPDTQYF. The CDR3 region has the DNA TGTGCCAGCAGTCCACTAGCGGGGGGACCAGATACGCAGTATTTT.